A selection of T cell receptor beta chains follows, all from one sample in a study of beta chain features in type 1 diabetes. The assay was immunoSEQ multiplex PCR, and TCRdb's table has in-frame clones only and misses some. Of 630,000 or so clones detected, around 15% appear once; the ten largest clones hold less than 0.04%. Material: naive CD4+ T cells from blood. Source of these receptors: a man aged 18 to 29 with type 1 diabetes. The CDR3 runs from the conserved cysteine through the conserved F or W. The D gene is left open where the match is weak. The size of a clone is reported for some rows only, either as once, few or many, or as a class for expanded clones.

j_call,clone_size,cdr3_length,d_call,v_call,cdr3_nt,cdr3_aa
TRBJ1-6,NA,16,NA,TRBV6-5,TGTGCCAGCAGTTACTCTTGGGGGCAAAATAATTCACCCCTCCACTTT,CASSYSWGQNNSPLHF
TRBJ2-3,few,15,NA,TRBV9,TGTGCCAGCAGCGTAATTGGCCAGAGCACAGATACGCAGTATTTT,CASSVIGQSTDTQYF
TRBJ2-2,few,15,TRBD1,TRBV5-1,TGCGCCAGCAGCATTACGACAGGGGTTACCGGGGAGCTGTTTTTT,CASSITTGVTGELFF
TRBJ1-1,few,14,TRBD1,TRBV7-2,TGTGCCAGCAGCCGAGGACAGGGTTCGCGTGAAGCTTTCTTT,CASSRGQGSREAFF
TRBJ1-5,few,15,NA,TRBV6-5,TGTGCCAGCAGTTACTCGTCGGGGAGGGGACAGCCCCAGCATTTT,CASSYSSGRGQPQHF
TRBJ2-2,few,14,TRBD2,TRBV11-2,TGTGCCAGTGCGGGGGTCGCGAACACCGGGGAGCTGTTTTTT,CASAGVANTGELFF
TRBJ2-3,few,14,NA,TRBV10-3,TGTGCCATCAGGCGGAGGGAGACCACAGATACGCAGTATTTT,CAIRRRETTDTQYF
TRBJ1-5,NA,14,NA,TRBV21-1,TGTGCCAGCAGCGGGGACAGGGGATGCCAGCCCCAGCATTTT,CASSGDRGCQPQHF
TRBJ2-1,few,16,TRBD2,TRBV6-1,TGTGCCAGCAGTGGTTCCCAAGGGCGGGAGATGAATGAGCAGTTCTTC,CASSGSQGREMNEQFF
TRBJ2-2,NA,13,NA,TRBV30,TGTGCTCAGAACCGACTCAAGACCGGGGAGCTGTTTTTT,CAQNRLKTGELFF
TRBJ2-5,NA,13,NA,TRBV15,TGTGCCACCAGCGGGACTCCGGCTGAGACCCAGTACTTC,CATSGTPAETQYF
TRBJ1-4,few,14,NA,TRBV7-9,TGTGCCAGCAGCCCCCGGGGTACTAATGAAAAACTGTTTTTT,CASSPRGTNEKLFF
TRBJ2-7,few,15,NA,TRBV4-3,TGCGCCAGCAGCCGATCAGGACAGTTCCCCTACGAGCAGTACTTC,CASSRSGQFPYEQYF
TRBJ1-2,once,14,NA,TRBV5-1,TGCGCCAGCAGCCCCCAGGGGACTAACTATGGCTACACCTTC,CASSPQGTNYGYTF
TRBJ2-5,NA,15,TRBD2,TRBV9,TGTGCCAGCAGCACCCGTAGCGGGGGGCAAGAGACCCAGTACTTC,CASSTRSGGQETQYF
TRBJ2-6,few,19,NA,TRBV5-1,TGCGCCAGCAGCTTGACCCCGGACTTAGCATTCTCTGGGGCCAACGTCCTGACTTTC,CASSLTPDLAFSGANVLTF
TRBJ2-7,few,14,TRBD2,TRBV5-1,TGCGCCAGCAAGGGACTAGCGGGGTACTACGAGCAGTACTTC,CASKGLAGYYEQYF
TRBJ2-2,NA,14,NA,TRBV9,TGTGCCAGCAGACCGGGGACCGTGCCCGGGGAGCTGTTTTTT,CASRPGTVPGELFF
TRBJ1-5,few,13,NA,TRBV19,TGTGCCAGTAGTATAGCAGGGCATCAGCCCCAGCATTTT,CASSIAGHQPQHF
TRBJ2-3,few,13,NA,TRBV18,TGTGCCAGCTCACCAGCCAGCACAGATACGCAGTATTTT,CASSPASTDTQYF
TRBJ2-3,NA,15,NA,TRBV25-1,TGTGCCAGCAGTTTAGACCGAGAAGGAACAGATACGCAGTATTTT,CASSLDREGTDTQYF
TRBJ1-1,NA,14,NA,TRBV7-6,TGTGCCAGCAGCCGGCCCGGGCCGAACACTGAAGCTTTCTTT,CASSRPGPNTEAFF
TRBJ1-2,few,13,TRBD1,TRBV25-1,TGTGCCAGCAGCCTGACAGGGTTGGATGGCTACACCTTC,CASSLTGLDGYTF
TRBJ2-3,NA,15,NA,TRBV30,TGTGCCTGGAGTAGGCAGGGGTTATACACAGATACGCAGTATTTT,CAWSRQGLYTDTQYF
TRBJ1-1,few,15,TRBD1,TRBV29-1,TGCAGCGTTGACGGGGGACAGGGAATATGGACTGAAGCTTTCTTT,CSVDGGQGIWTEAFF
TRBJ2-5,few,16,NA,TRBV5-6,TGTGCCAGCAGCTTGCTCTTGGCAGGGGTACGGGAGACCCAGTACTTC,CASSLLLAGVRETQYF
TRBJ2-1,NA,12,NA,TRBV30,TGTGCCTGGAGTGACTCTCGGACGTACCAGTTCTTC,CAWSDSRTYQFF
TRBJ1-1,NA,14,NA,TRBV30,TGTGCCTGGAGTTCCCCTTACCGGACAGCACAAGCTTTCTTT,CAWSSPYRTAQAFF
TRBJ2-7,NA,11,NA,TRBV6-6,TGTGCCAGCAGTCCAGGGTTCGAGCAGTACTTC,CASSPGFEQYF
TRBJ2-3,NA,14,NA,TRBV30,TGTGCCTGGAGTGTGGGTCCTCTCACAGATACGCAGTATTTT,CAWSVGPLTDTQYF
TRBJ2-3,few,14,NA,TRBV5-1,TGCGCCAGCAGCTTGGGTGGGAGCACAGATACGCAGTATTTT,CASSLGGSTDTQYF
TRBJ2-2,NA,15,TRBD2,TRBV18,TGTGCCAGCTCTAACGGGAGGACGAACACCGGGGAGCTGTTTTTT,CASSNGRTNTGELFF
TRBJ2-2,NA,18,NA,TRBV4-3,TGCGCCAGCAGCCAAGAGCCAGTCAGGGCTGCGAACACCGGGGAGCTGTTTTTT,CASSQEPVRAANTGELFF
TRBJ1-6,few,15,NA,TRBV7-6,TGTGCCAGCAGCCCCCGAACCGAGAATAATTCACCCCTCCACTTT,CASSPRTENNSPLHF
TRBJ2-5,few,15,NA,TRBV30,TGTGCCTGGAGTGTACAGGCGGGCTACCAAGAGACCCAGTACTTC,CAWSVQAGYQETQYF
TRBJ2-5,few,15,NA,TRBV6-1,TGTGCCAGCAGGCCCATCTTTTCAGCCCAAGAGACCCAGTACTTC,CASRPIFSAQETQYF
TRBJ2-2,few,13,NA,TRBV4-3,TGCGCCAGCAGCCGAAAGGGGACCGGGGAGCTGTTTTTT,CASSRKGTGELFF
TRBJ1-4,NA,15,NA,TRBV6-5,TGTGCCAGCAGTACCCCGACAGGAGGGAGGGAAAAACTGTTTTTT,CASSTPTGGREKLFF
TRBJ2-3,few,12,TRBD1,TRBV30,TGTGCCTGGAGGGGACAGGGGGGTACGCAGTATTTT,CAWRGQGGTQYF
TRBJ2-5,NA,13,NA,TRBV7-2,TGTGCCAGCAGCCAACTAGTGGAGGAGACCCAGTACTTC,CASSQLVEETQYF
TRBJ2-7,few,17,TRBD1,TRBV7-9,TGTGCCAGCAGCTCCCTCCCCCCGGGACAGGGTTCCTACGAGCAGTACTTC,CASSSLPPGQGSYEQYF
TRBJ2-1,NA,11,NA,TRBV7-2,TGTGCCAGCAGCGCGCAGGGATTTCAGTTCTTC,CASSAQGFQFF
TRBJ2-2,few,16,NA,TRBV5-1,TGCGCCAGCAGCTTGGGTGGCCTCACGAACACCGGGGAGCTGTTTTTT,CASSLGGLTNTGELFF
TRBJ1-2,few,13,NA,TRBV5-6,TGTGCCAGCAGCCCCGGGCAGGGCTATGGCTACACCTTC,CASSPGQGYGYTF
TRBJ1-1,few,14,TRBD1,TRBV30,TGTGCCTGGAGAGGACAGGGGACGAACACTGAAGCTTTCTTT,CAWRGQGTNTEAFF
TRBJ2-7,few,14,TRBD1,TRBV23-1,TGCGCCAGCAGCACTAGGACAGGGAGCTACGAGCAGTACTTC,CASSTRTGSYEQYF
TRBJ2-2,NA,17,NA,TRBV9,TGTGCCAGCAGCGTAGGCCGAGACCTCTCCTTCCTAGGGGAGCTGTTTTTT,CASSVGRDLSFLGELFF
TRBJ2-5,NA,10,NA,TRBV28,TGTGCCAGCCGAGGGGAGACCCAGTACTTC,CASRGETQYF
TRBJ2-5,few,13,NA,TRBV7-2,TGTGCCAGCAGCTTAGTGCTACAAGAGACCCAGTACTTC,CASSLVLQETQYF
TRBJ2-4,NA,13,TRBD1,TRBV30,TGTGCCTGGAGCTCGGACAGGGGAAACATTCAGTACTTC,CAWSSDRGNIQYF
TRBJ1-2,NA,11,NA,TRBV30,TGTGCCTGGAGTGTGAAAGAAGGCTACATCTTC,CAWSVKEGYIF
TRBJ1-1,NA,17,NA,TRBV15,TGTGCCACCAGCAGAGAGGTGGGGAGGTGGTATGGCACTGAAGCTTTCTTT,CATSREVGRWYGTEAFF
TRBJ2-5,few,13,NA,TRBV14,TGTGCCAGCAGCCAAACACACCGAGAGACCCAGTACTTC,CASSQTHRETQYF
TRBJ2-1,few,16,NA,TRBV19,TGTGCCAGTAGCCCTAAGACAGGAAACCACTACAATGAGCAGTTCTTC,CASSPKTGNHYNEQFF
TRBJ2-7,few,15,NA,TRBV29-1,TGCAGCGTTGTGGGGGGGCGCAGAAAGTTCTACGAGCAGTACTTC,CSVVGGRRKFYEQYF
TRBJ2-5,few,14,NA,TRBV6-5,TGTGCCAGCAGTTACTCTATTAGACAAGAGACCCAGTACTTC,CASSYSIRQETQYF
TRBJ2-5,NA,14,NA,TRBV5-6,TGTGCCAGCAGCCTCCCGGACGGACAAGAGACCCAGTACTTC,CASSLPDGQETQYF